This TCR beta chain was sequenced during a study of CD8 T cells in ankylosing spondylitis. Overall study findings and caveats: The clones that were linked to disease were reported to be significantly enriched in matched synovial fluid samples from ankylosing spondylitis patients. The disease-linked clones had a CD8+ phenotype and low blood frequencies.

By quantitative 5'-RACE with molecular barcodes, the TCR beta libraries were made. TCRdb used MiXCR to reprocess the 5' RACE reads, holding one entry per CDR3 protein. The data show a few hundred thousand distinct CDR3 sequences, with 18% seen just once and approximately 32% held by the top ten. CDR3 size: 12 residues. V was clipped by 3 bases and J by 9 bases, with 10 bases between them. CDR1 SGDLS and CDR2 YYNGEE come from the germline V gene. This clonotype showed up many times. Its antigen is unidentified. V gene TRBV9 combines with J gene TRBJ2-1; D not certain. The source material was blood, either unsorted or a sorted T cell fraction (not recorded which). This receptor was identified in a male donor with ankylosing spondylitis or in good health (not recorded which). The CDR3 sequence is CASSARSPEQFF. CDR3 nucleotides: TGTGCCAGCAGCGCACGATCCCCTGAGCAGTTCTTC.